Given below is one TCR beta chain in context. Its specificity is not known. CD4+ T cells, purified by negative selection, averaged approximately 98% purity. Untouched CD4+ T cells were bead-isolated at about 97.7% purity. The record originates from a study of T cell repertoires and HLA-DP antigens. Amplification used primers for 54 TRBV and 13 TRBJ segments. Clones were sequenced by immunoSEQ multiplex PCR, and TCRdb holds only the in-frame ones, with some missing. The sample shows some 120,000 clones, more than 85% of them seen only once. General study results and limits: Against both alloantigens, CD137+ clonality was similar, approximately 0.39.

V dropped 1 base and J dropped 4 bases, with 11 bases sitting between them. CDR1 is GTSNPN, CDR2 SVGIG, per germline (reference sequence). This CDR3 region has 14 residues. V usage is TRBV30 and J usage is TRBJ1-5, with D perhaps TRBD1 (6 bases). Sequencing input: CD4+ T cells from PBMCs. The clonotype originates from a woman under 30 in good health and CMV-seronegative. This CDR3 is CAWSAQTGNQPQHF. The CDR3 DNA is TGTGCCTGGAGTGCCCAGACAGGTAATCAGCCCCAGCATTTT.